Each of the 10 T cell receptor beta chains below was sequenced from the same sample in a study of EBV T-cell therapy then PD-1 blockade in nasopharyngeal carcinoma. Sequenced by immunoSEQ multiplex PCR; TCRdb stores in-frame clones only, minus some. The sample lists 15,000 to 20,000 clones, approximately 83% occurring once. This sample's treatment: AdE1-LMPpoly-expanded autologous EBV-specific T-cell therapy followed by anti-PD-1 nivolumab. Their antigen targets remain unknown. This specimen was CD8+ T cells from blood, taken at day 0 from a patient whose treatment included autologous EBV-specific T cells and nivolumab. These receptors all come from a man aged 40-55 years with nasopharyngeal carcinoma.

This rearrangement joins TRBV2 to TRBJ1-1; TRBD1 aligns across 11 bases. The CDR3 is 17 amino acids. CDR1 is SNHLY and CDR2 is FYNNEI in the germline V gene. J gave up 6 bases and V 7 bases, and 16 bases lay outside the gene matches. The CDR3 loop is CASMTDRGRLPGPEAFF. Written as DNA, the CDR3 is TGTGCCAGCATGACGGACAGGGGGCGCCTCCCCGGACCTGAAGCTTTCTTT.

The genes are TRBV7-3 and TRBJ1-2; D unclear. The germline gives CDR1 SGHTA, CDR2 FQGTGA. The V end lost 0 bases, the J end lost 2 bases, and 7 bases lay between the germline ends. The CDR3 runs 14 residues. For the CDR3, the DNA is TGTGCCAGCAGCTTAACCGGGGTCAACTATGGCTACACCTTC. Protein sequence: CASSLTGVNYGYTF.

The genes are TRBV5-1 and TRBJ2-7; D gene uncertain. The V gene's germline CDR1 is SGHRS and CDR2 YFSETQ. The V end was cut by 0 bases, the J end by 1 base, with 20 bases between. The length of the CDR3 is 18 residues. CDR3 in amino acids: CASSLAAIPDPRSYEQYF. CDR3 nucleotides: TGCGCCAGCAGCTTGGCCGCAATCCCGGACCCACGTTCCTACGAGCAGTACTTC. Combining the CDR3 with reference TRBV5-1 and TRBJ2-7 gives the whole variable domain KAGVTQTPRYLIKTRGQQVTLSCSPISGHRSVSWYQQTPGQGLQFLFEYFSETQRNKGNFPGRFSGRQFSNSRSEMNVSTLELGDSALYLCASSLAAIPDPRSYEQYFGPGTRLTVT.

The V call is TRBV25-1, the J call TRBJ1-1; no clear D. From germline, CDR1 is MGHDK and CDR2 SYGVNS. V lost 5 bases and J lost 3, with 10 bases in between. The CDR3 loop spans 13 amino acids. CDR3 sequence (DNA): TGTGCCAGCAGTAGAGGAGGGTACACTGAAGCTTTCTTT. Amino acid sequence: CASSRGGYTEAFF.

The chain is built from TRBV6-6 and TRBJ2-3; 7 nucleotides agree with TRBD2. This CDR3 spans 19 amino acids. Germline V gene data show CDR1 as MNHNY and CDR2 as SVGAGI (reference sequence). Trimming took 5 bases from V and 2 from J; bases not matched to a gene: 19. Here the CDR3 reads CASSPSGAGQSTDTDTQYF. CDR3 coding DNA: TGTGCCAGCAGTCCGAGCGGGGCAGGCCAGAGTACCGACACAGATACGCAGTATTTT.

The chain has TRBV2 and TRBJ1-2, with unresolved D. The CDR3 is 13 amino acids. V lost 2 bases and J lost 4, with 8 bases in between. CDR1 is SNHLY and CDR2 is FYNNEI in the germline V gene. The CDR3 DNA follows: TGTGCCAGCAGTGAATATACAGCCTATGGCTACACCTTC. It encodes CASSEYTAYGYTF.

The chain uses TRBV4-3 and TRBJ2-1, with 9 positions matching TRBD1. J was trimmed by 6 bases and V by 0 bases; bases with no gene match: 6. The CDR3 contains 16 residues. Germline CDR1 is LGHNA and CDR2 is YSLEER. The CDR3 DNA reads as TGCGCCAGCAGCCAAGATTTACAGGGGGCAAGCAATGAGCAGTTCTTC. Translation gives CASSQDLQGASNEQFF.

The chain carries TRBV5-1 and TRBJ2-5, with D tentatively TRBD1 (5 bases). Germline assignment: CDR1 SGHRS and CDR2 YFSETQ. The CDR3 runs 14 residues. Trimming took 0 bases from V and 6 from J, leaving 12 bases between them. In nucleotides, the CDR3 is TGCGCCAGCAGCTTGGTCCCAGGGCGGCAGACCCAGTACTTC. Encoded protein: CASSLVPGRQTQYF. Based on the CDR3 plus reference TRBV5-1 and TRBJ2-5, the full variable domain is KAGVTQTPRYLIKTRGQQVTLSCSPISGHRSVSWYQQTPGQGLQFLFEYFSETQRNKGNFPGRFSGRQFSNSRSEMNVSTLELGDSALYLCASSLVPGRQTQYFGPGTRLLVL.

This chain connects TRBV30 to TRBJ1-2; D is possibly TRBD1 (5 bases). The V gene's germline CDR1 is GTSNPN and CDR2 SVGIG (reference sequence). The CDR3 is 13 residues long. Trimming removed 1 base at V and 7 bases at J, with 13 bases between. CDR3: CAWSEGDGSGYTF. In DNA form, the CDR3 reads TGTGCCTGGAGTGAAGGGGATGGATCTGGCTACACCTTC. Full variable domain (missing parts from reference TRBV30 and TRBJ1-2): SQTIHQWPATLVQPVGSPLSLECTVEGTSNPNLYWYRQAAGRGLQLLFYSVGIGQISSEVPQNLSASRPQDRQFILSSKKLLLSDSGFYLCAWSEGDGSGYTFGSGTRLTVV.

The chain has TRBV4-3 and TRBJ2-6, with D possibly matching TRBD2 (5 bases). Germline V gene data show CDR1 as LGHNA and CDR2 as YSLEER. The ends were cut back, 0 bases at V and 0 bases at J, with 6 bases in the middle. The CDR3 extends over 16 amino acids. In DNA, the CDR3 is TGCGCCAGCAGCCAAGAAGGGAGCTCTGGGGCCAACGTCCTGACTTTC. It codes for CASSQEGSSGANVLTF.